The 19 T cell receptor beta chains below were found in one sample sequenced in a study of read filtering for tumor transcriptome and immune sequencing. This library used roughly 370 ng RNA and molecular barcoded adaptors spanning alpha/delta and beta/gamma chains. MiXCR, run by TCRdb on the reads, gives a single entry per CDR3 protein. Of fewer than 150,000 distinct CDR3 sequences in the sample, approximately 12% were seen once. Sequenced: a population of CD138-negative cells sorted from bone marrow. The receptors here all came from a donor aged 40 or older with multiple myeloma.

This clonotype showed up just a few times. Just one base apart from a much larger clone, this may be a read error. The V and J genes are TRBV7-9 and TRBJ2-6; no clear D. The germline V gene encodes CDR1 SEHNR and CDR2 FQNEAQ (reference sequence). The V end lost 5 bases, the J end lost 0 bases, and 11 bases lay between the germline ends. This CDR3 comprises 16 residues. The CDR3 region has the DNA TGTGCCAGCAGCGCCGACGGAAACTCTGGGGCCAACGTCCTGACTTTC. It is translated as CASSADGNSGANVLTF.

There are many counts of this clonotype. The V call is TRBV10-2, the J call TRBJ1-1, with 10 bases aligning to TRBD1. The CDR3 extends over 16 amino acids. V was pared by 2 bases and J by 0 bases, with 3 bases of the junction left unmatched. The germline V gene has CDR1 WSHSY and CDR2 SAAADI. Written as DNA, the CDR3 is TGCGCCAGCAGTGAGGGGGGACAGGGGATGAACACTGAAGCTTTCTTT. Its translation is CASSEGGQGMNTEAFF.

This clonotype was observed many times. This chain joins TRBV20-1 and TRBJ2-3; TRBD2 matches 9 bases. The germline CDR1 and CDR2 sequences are DFQATT and SNEGSKA (reference sequence). This CDR3 is built from 15 residues. The ends lost 4 bases at V and 0 bases at J; junction bases unmatched: 5. In DNA, the CDR3 is TGCAGTGCTATCGGCGGGGGGGAGAGCACAGATACGCAGTATTTT. Translated, it gives CSAIGGGESTDTQYF.

This clonotype has a count of ten or more. The gene calls are TRBV29-1 and TRBJ2-1, with 14 nucleotides matching TRBD2. The CDR3 length is 13 residues. Trimming removed 7 bases from V and 9 bases from J; junction bases left unmatched: 5. Germline V CDR1 and CDR2: SQVTM, ANQGSEA. As DNA, the CDR3 is TGCAGCGCTGGACTAGCGGGGGGTAGTGAGCAGTTCTTC. Translated: CSAGLAGGSEQFF.

This clonotype was picked up a small number of times. This may be a read error, as it is one base from a much larger clone. The gene calls are TRBV29-1 and TRBJ1-1; 7 bases fit TRBD1. The CDR3 length is 12 residues. The germline gives CDR1 SQVTM, CDR2 ANQGSEA. CDR3 coding DNA: TGCGGAGGGGGCGCGAGGTCTTCTGAAGCTTACTTT. Translated, it gives CGGGARSSEAYF.

This clonotype was seen many times. This chain joins TRBV28 and TRBJ2-7, with 10 bases that match TRBD2. The CDR3 is made up of 14 amino acids. Germline-derived CDR1 and CDR2 are MDHEN and SYDVKM. Losses at the gene ends were 6 bases for V and 4 bases for J; bases not matched to a gene: 6. In nucleotides, the CDR3 is TGTGCCAGCAGGACACTAGCGGGACAGTACGAGCAGTACTTC. This codes for CASRTLAGQYEQYF.

Many counts were recorded for this clonotype. CDR3 coding DNA: TGTGCCAGCAGTTTAGTGGCGGGGGGCTACAATGAGCAGTTCTTC. Translation gives CASSLVAGGYNEQFF. The chain is built from TRBV12-3 or TRBV12-4 and TRBJ2-1; 8 nucleotides align to TRBD2. The CDR3 consists of 15 residues. The V and J ends lost 1 base and 3 bases, in that order; junction bases with no gene match: 2.

This clonotype came up a few times. The gene calls are TRBV29-1 and TRBJ2-3; TRBD2 agrees at 9 bases. The germline gives CDR1 SQVTM, CDR2 ANQGSEA. The V gene end was trimmed by 5 bases and the J gene end by 11 bases; junction bases not matched to a gene: 14. The length of the CDR3 is 14 residues. This chain's CDR3 is CSVFAGGQKSRQYF. The CDR3 DNA follows: TGCAGCGTTTTCGCGGGGGGGCAGAAATCCAGGCAGTATTTT.

This clonotype was counted ten times or more. The gene calls are TRBV7-4 and TRBJ2-7; 7 bases line up with TRBD1. The V gene end was trimmed by 2 bases and the J gene end by 6 bases; junction bases not matched to a gene: 13. The germline V gene has CDR1 SGHVT and CDR2 SQSDAQ. There are 16 residues in the CDR3. DNA of the CDR3: TGTGCCAGCAGCTTATGTCAGGGGGTAATCCAGGGCGAGCAGTACTTC. Its translation is CASSLCQGVIQGEQYF.

Of note for this clonotype: A read error may explain this, as a much larger clone is one base away. The conserved phenylalanine or tryptophan is not found at the CDR3 terminus, so this likely reflects a read error. This chain links TRBV11-2 with TRBJ2-1; 8 nucleotides align to TRBD2. The germline CDR1 and CDR2 sequences are SGHAT and FQNNGV. The CDR3 length is 15 residues. V was clipped by 8 bases and J by 6 bases; unmatched bases: 12. The CDR3 region is CASDRGGANGNEQFL. The CDR3 DNA sequence: TGTGCCAGCGACCGGGGGGGGGCTAATGGCAATGAGCAGTTCCTC.

This clonotype was recorded a few times. A far larger clone is one nucleotide away, so this likely arose from a read error. The chain links TRBV7-2 to TRBJ2-1; D not resolved. This CDR3 is 17 amino acids long. Trimming pared 2 bases from V and 5 bases from J, leaving 19 bases between. Germline values: CDR1 SGHTA, CDR2 FQGNSA. CDR3 sequence: CASSLRPGTHLNNEQFF. The CDR3, as DNA: TGTGCCAGCAGCTTAAGGCCGGGCACACACCTGAACAATGAGCAGTTCTTC.

The sample holds many counts of this clonotype. The chain combines TRBV29-1 with TRBJ2-7; 9 bases agree with TRBD1. This CDR3 has 14 amino acids. The germline V gene has CDR1 SQVTM and CDR2 ANQGSEA. V shed 4 bases, J shed 2 bases, and the junction held 6 bases outside the gene matches. The CDR3 here is CSVGRTGATYEQYF. CDR3 sequence (DNA): TGCAGCGTTGGGCGGACAGGGGCAACCTACGAGCAGTACTTC.

This clonotype was seen many times. Written as DNA, the CDR3 is TGCGCCAGCAGCTTCTCCGACCGGGGCACTAATGAAAAACTGTTTTTT. It encodes CASSFSDRGTNEKLFF. The chain recombines TRBV5-1 with TRBJ1-4; D may be TRBD1 (5 bases). CDR1 is SGHRS, CDR2 YFSETQ, per germline. The CDR3 loop spans 16 amino acids. V shed 2 bases and J shed 2 bases, with 13 bases lying between them.

This clonotype was detected a few times. The V gene is TRBV7-9, the J gene TRBJ2-3; D possibly uses TRBD1 or TRBD2 (5 bases each). The CDR3 extends over 13 amino acids. Trimming removed 1 base from V and 8 bases from J, with 10 bases in between. Germline V gene sequence: CDR1 SEHNR, CDR2 FQNEAQ (reference sequence). The CDR3, as DNA: TGTGCCAGCAGCTTAGGAGGGACGGGTACGCAGTATTTT. Residues: CASSLGGTGTQYF.

This clonotype was counted ten times or more. V gene TRBV10-3 combines with J gene TRBJ1-1; a possible D gene is TRBD1 (5 bases). Germline values: CDR1 ENHRY, CDR2 SYGVKD. The V and J ends lost 7 bases and 1 base respectively, with 13 bases between them. The CDR3 has 14 residues. CDR3 in amino acids: CAITQAVENTEAFF. CDR3 nucleotide sequence: TGTGCCATCACACAGGCTGTCGAGAACACTGAAGCTTTCTTT.

This clonotype has just a few counts. The rearrangement links TRBV3-1 to TRBJ2-5; D gene ambiguous. CDR3 size: 13 residues. V was clipped by 2 bases and J by 3 bases, with 7 bases between them. In germline, CDR1 is LGHDT, CDR2 YNNKEL (reference sequence). Here the CDR3 DNA reads TGTGCCAGCAGCCAATCTCCAGAAGAGACCCAGTACTTC. Translation gives CASSQSPEETQYF.

This clonotype has a count of ten or more. This chain links TRBV5-1 with TRBJ2-2; D is unresolved. Germline assignment: CDR1 SGHRS and CDR2 YFSETQ. Trimming removed 0 bases at V and 11 bases at J, with 11 bases between. CDR3 length: 13 residues. CDR3 amino acids: CASSLAEGRELFF. The CDR3 bases are TGCGCCAGCAGCTTGGCGGAAGGGCGCGAGCTGTTTTTT.

This clonotype occurred many times. This chain links TRBV5-1 with TRBJ2-1; 9 nucleotides agree with TRBD1. Trimming took 2 bases from V and 6 from J; bases not matched to a gene: 3. Germline assignment: CDR1 SGHRS and CDR2 YFSETQ. CDR3 length equals 14 residues. The CDR3 bases are TGCGCCAGCAGCTTAGAGACAGGGGGCAATGAGCAGTTCTTC. It translates to CASSLETGGNEQFF. The full variable domain, in which reference TRBV5-1 and TRBJ2-1 provide the parts outside the CDR3, is KAGVTQTPRYLIKTRGQQVTLSCSPISGHRSVSWYQQTPGQGLQFLFEYFSETQRNKGNFPGRFSGRQFSNSRSEMNVSTLELGDSALYLCASSLETGGNEQFFGPGTRLTVL.

This clonotype was detected ten times or more. V usage is TRBV9 and J usage is TRBJ1-1; perhaps TRBD1 as D (5 bases). Trimming took off 1 base at V and 1 base at J, with 11 bases between the two ends. CDR3 length equals 15 residues. Germline V lookup: CDR1 SGDLS, CDR2 YYNGEE. The CDR3 is CASSVLGTGNTEAFF. In DNA, the CDR3 is TGTGCCAGCAGCGTATTAGGGACTGGGAACACTGAAGCTTTCTTT.